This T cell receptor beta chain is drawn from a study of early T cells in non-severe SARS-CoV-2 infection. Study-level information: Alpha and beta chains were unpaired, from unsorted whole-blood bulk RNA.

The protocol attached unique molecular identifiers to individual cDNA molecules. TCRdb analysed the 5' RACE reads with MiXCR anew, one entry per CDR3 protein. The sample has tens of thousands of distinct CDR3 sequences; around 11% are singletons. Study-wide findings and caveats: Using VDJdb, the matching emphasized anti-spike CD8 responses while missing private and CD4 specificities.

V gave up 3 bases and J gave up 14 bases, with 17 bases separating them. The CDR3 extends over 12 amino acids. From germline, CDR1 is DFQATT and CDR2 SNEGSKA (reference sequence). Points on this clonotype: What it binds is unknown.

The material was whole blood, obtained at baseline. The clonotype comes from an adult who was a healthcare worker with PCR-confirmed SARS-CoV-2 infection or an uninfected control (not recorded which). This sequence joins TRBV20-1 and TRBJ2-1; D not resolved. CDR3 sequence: CSASYPGLREFF. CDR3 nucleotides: TGCAGTGCTAGCTATCCGGGTCTTAGGGAGTTCTTC.